The 20 T cell receptor beta chains presented below share a single source sample, sequenced in a study of beta chain features in type 1 diabetes. Study observations and caveats: Among patients with Type 1 diabetes, TCRB CDR3s were moderately but significantly shorter in every one of the four CD4+ subsets.

The whole isolated RNA underwent reverse transcription, so sequencing captured expressed TCRB transcripts. Some clones are missing from TCRdb's copy, which holds only in-frame ones; the method was immunoSEQ multiplex PCR. The profile shows hundreds of thousands of clones, around 12% of them singletons. Which antigens these TCRs recognize remains unknown. Sequencing was carried out using naive CD4+ T cells from blood. These receptor sequences come from a woman aged 18-29 years with type 1 diabetes.

This sequence joins TRBV5-1 and TRBJ1-1; 7 bases are shared with TRBD1. V shed 4 bases and J 0 bases; nucleotides not matched to a gene: 12. The CDR3 is 17 residues long. The V gene's germline CDR1 is SGHRS and CDR2 YFSETQ. The DNA for the CDR3 is TGCGCCAGCAGCCGCTACGACAGGGCCAAAATGAACACTGAAGCTTTCTTT. The encoded protein is CASSRYDRAKMNTEAFF.

This clone was counted between two and nine times. This chain connects TRBV7-9 to TRBJ2-5, with TRBD2 identical over 9 bases. CDR3 size: 14 residues. CDR1 is SEHNR and CDR2 is FQNEAQ in the germline V gene (reference sequence). Trimming took 1 base from V and 9 from J; bases not matched to a gene: 6. DNA for the CDR3: TGTGCCAGCAGCTTAGTGGCGGGAGGGGCGGCCCAGTACTTC. Translation gives CASSLVAGGAAQYF.

The chain joins TRBV28 to TRBJ1-5, with TRBD1 identical over 7 bases. Unmatched junction bases numbered 10, after V lost 4 bases and J lost 1 base. Germline CDR1 MDHEN, CDR2 SYDVKM. CDR3 length: 17 amino acids. The CDR3 here is CASSSTGRGLSNQPQHF. The CDR3 coding sequence is TGTGCCAGCAGTTCGACAGGGAGAGGGCTAAGCAATCAGCCCCAGCATTTT.

This clone showed up just a few times. This sequence joins TRBV5-1 and TRBJ1-2; D is unclear. The germline CDR1 and CDR2 sequences are SGHRS and YFSETQ. Between the trimmed V and J ends, which lost 1 base and 4 bases, there was a span of 17 bases. There are 16 residues in the CDR3. The CDR3 here is CASSLTTTTKVYGYTF. The DNA of the CDR3 is TGCGCCAGCAGCTTGACTACAACGACCAAAGTCTATGGCTACACCTTC.

This clone came up a few times. This chain links TRBV2 with TRBJ1-2; TRBD1 matches 7 bases. This CDR3 region has 16 residues. From germline, CDR1 is SNHLY and CDR2 FYNNEI. With V trimmed by 8 bases and J by 8 bases, 20 bases remained unmatched. The DNA for the CDR3 is TGTGCCAGCGTCCCCGCCCTCCTTTACAGGGGCCAAGGCTACACCTTC. Translation gives CASVPALLYRGQGYTF.

The rearrangement uses TRBV5-1 and TRBJ2-7; D is ambiguous. The CDR3 sequence is 11 residues long. Germline-derived CDR1 and CDR2 are SGHRS and YFSETQ. V gave up 4 bases and J gave up 3 bases, with 5 bases separating them. The CDR3 here is CASSPGYEQYF. The CDR3 DNA follows: TGCGCCAGCAGCCCGGGCTACGAGCAGTACTTC.

The V gene is TRBV5-4, the J gene TRBJ2-5; tentative D call: TRBD1 (5 bases). CDR3 length: 13 amino acids. V dropped 5 bases and J dropped 2 bases, with 10 bases sitting between them. CDR1 is SGHNT and CDR2 is YYREEE in the germline V gene (reference sequence). Written as DNA, the CDR3 is TGTGCCAGCAGGGGGCAGAGTCAAGAGACCCAGTACTTC. This gives the protein CASRGQSQETQYF.

The chain uses TRBV5-1 and TRBJ2-7; the D gene is possibly TRBD1 (6 bases). CDR1 SGHRS and CDR2 YFSETQ come from the germline V gene. V lost 1 base to trimming and J lost 5 bases, with 7 bases between them. The CDR3 extends over 12 amino acids. This CDR3 is CASSLTGNEQYF. The CDR3 DNA reads TGCGCCAGCAGCTTGACAGGGAACGAGCAGTACTTC.

This clone appeared a few times. The chain joins TRBV7-2 to TRBJ2-2; a possible D gene is TRBD2 (6 bases). The ends were cut back, 5 bases at V and 3 bases at J, with 16 bases in the middle. In germline, CDR1 is SGHTA, CDR2 FQGNSA. The CDR3 spans 16 residues. CDR3 sequence (DNA): TGTGCCAGCAGCACCCGGGCGGGACCTTACACCGGGGAGCTGTTTTTT. It codes for CASSTRAGPYTGELFF.

This chain connects TRBV27 to TRBJ2-3; 8 bases match TRBD1. The germline V gene has CDR1 MNHEY and CDR2 SMNVEV (reference sequence). This CDR3 has 16 residues. Trimming removed 5 bases from V and 1 base from J; junction bases left unmatched: 8. The CDR3 DNA reads TGTGCCAGCAGTCCAGATCCAGGGGGCGGCACAGATACGCAGTATTTT. It translates to CASSPDPGGGTDTQYF.

This clone was counted only a few times. This chain links TRBV5-6 with TRBJ1-6, with 10 bases that match TRBD1. Germline CDR1 SGHDT, CDR2 YYEEEE. The junction had 4 bases not matched to a gene; V was cut back by 3 bases and J by 7 bases. There are 15 residues in the CDR3. The CDR3 here is CASSWGQGTNSPLHF. The DNA of the CDR3 is TGTGCCAGCAGCTGGGGACAGGGGACCAATTCACCCCTCCACTTT.

This clone was detected only a few times. Other nucleotide sequences in the sample specify the same CDR3. This chain uses TRBV19 with TRBJ2-1, with TRBD2 as a possible D gene (6 bases). Germline assignment: CDR1 LNHDA and CDR2 SQIVND (reference sequence). Between the trimmed V and J ends, which lost 3 bases and 0 bases, there was a span of 9 bases. The length of the CDR3 is 15 residues. Here the CDR3 DNA reads TGTGCCAGTAGTATCCTCGGGGGCTCCTACAATGAGCAGTTCTTC. This sequence encodes CASSILGGSYNEQFF.

This clone was seen a few times. The gene calls are TRBV13 and TRBJ1-4; D might be TRBD1 (5 bases). Trimming stripped 5 bases from V and 8 bases from J, with 15 bases between. CDR1 and CDR2 from the germline V gene are PRHDT and FYEKMQ (reference sequence). The CDR3 runs 14 residues. CDR3 nucleotides: TGTGCCAGCAGCCATGGACACGGGTCGGAAAAACTGTTTTTT. Its translation: CASSHGHGSEKLFF.

V is TRBV5-1 and J is TRBJ2-3; D perhaps matches TRBD2 (5 bases). The CDR3 length is 14 residues. Looked up from germline, CDR1 is SGHRS and CDR2 is YFSETQ. The germline V and J ends were trimmed by 1 base and 5 bases, with 11 bases remaining between them. The CDR3 DNA reads as TGCGCCAGCAGCTTGCTAAGCGGAGAAGATACGCAGTATTTT. Translated: CASSLLSGEDTQYF.

This clone was counted only a few times. V and J are TRBV9 and TRBJ2-2; 7 bases are shared with TRBD1. Trimming cost V 0 bases and J 3 bases; bases outside gene matches: 8. Germline CDR1 and CDR2: SGDLS and YYNGEE. The CDR3 runs to 17 residues. In DNA form, the CDR3 reads TGTGCCAGCAGCGTAGACGGGGACAGTGAGGACACCGGGGAGCTGTTTTTT. Amino acid sequence: CASSVDGDSEDTGELFF.

The genes are TRBV9 and TRBJ2-1; D unclear. This CDR3 contains 13 residues. In germline, CDR1 is SGDLS, CDR2 YYNGEE. V was cut by 1 base and J by 10 bases, with 12 bases left in between. The CDR3 coding sequence is TGTGCCAGCAGCGTATCGATCCCCCAGGAGCAGTTCTTC. Protein product: CASSVSIPQEQFF.

This clone has more than one count but fewer than ten. The chain joins TRBV11-1 to TRBJ2-5; D is possibly TRBD1 (6 bases). With 5 bases removed from V and 5 bases from J, the gap between germline ends came to 18 bases. Germline V CDR1 and CDR2: SGHAT, FQDESV (reference sequence). The CDR3 has 15 residues. DNA for the CDR3: TGTGCCAGCAGCCCAAGAAAGGACAGAGGGGAGACCCAGTACTTC. Translating it yields CASSPRKDRGETQYF.

The chain combines TRBV7-3 with TRBJ2-7; 10 positions match TRBD2. The V segment lost 5 bases and the J segment 0 bases; nucleotides outside the gene matches: 4. Looked up from germline, CDR1 is SGHTA and CDR2 is FQGTGA. This CDR3 has 15 amino acids. CDR3 nucleotide sequence: TGTGCCAGCAGCGTAGCGGGAGGTAGCTCCTACGAGCAGTACTTC. Translated, it gives CASSVAGGSSYEQYF.

This rearrangement joins TRBV9 to TRBJ2-5, with a tentative D call TRBD1 (5 bases). The germline CDR1 and CDR2 sequences are SGDLS and YYNGEE. The CDR3 is made up of 15 amino acids. Trimming removed 8 bases at V and 0 bases at J, with 17 bases between. The DNA of the CDR3 is TGTGCCAGTTCCGTGGGGCGCCCGAACCAAGAGACCCAGTACTTC. This sequence encodes CASSVGRPNQETQYF.

This clone came up a few times. V is TRBV9 and J is TRBJ2-1; D is unresolved. V was trimmed by 0 bases and J by 0 bases, leaving 10 bases between them. The CDR3 sequence is 16 residues long. From germline, CDR1 is SGDLS and CDR2 YYNGEE. CDR3 sequence: CASSVGPSSSYNEQFF. In DNA form, the CDR3 reads TGTGCCAGCAGCGTAGGTCCGAGTAGCTCCTACAATGAGCAGTTCTTC.